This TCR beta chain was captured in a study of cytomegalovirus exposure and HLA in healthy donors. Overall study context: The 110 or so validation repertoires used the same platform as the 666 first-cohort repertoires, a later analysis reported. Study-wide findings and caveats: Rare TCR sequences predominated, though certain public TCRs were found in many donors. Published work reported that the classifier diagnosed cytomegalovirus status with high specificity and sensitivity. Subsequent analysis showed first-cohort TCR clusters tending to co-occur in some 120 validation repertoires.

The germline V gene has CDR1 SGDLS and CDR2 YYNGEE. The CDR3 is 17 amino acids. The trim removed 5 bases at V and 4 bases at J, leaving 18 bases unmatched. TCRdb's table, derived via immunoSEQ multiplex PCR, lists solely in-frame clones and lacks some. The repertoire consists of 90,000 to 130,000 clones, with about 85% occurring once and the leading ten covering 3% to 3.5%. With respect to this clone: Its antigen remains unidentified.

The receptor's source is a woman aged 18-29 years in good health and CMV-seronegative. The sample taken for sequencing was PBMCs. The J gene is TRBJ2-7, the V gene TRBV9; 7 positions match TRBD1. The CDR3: CASSPRTGLLRSYEQYF. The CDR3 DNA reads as TGTGCCAGCAGTCCTAGGACAGGCTTACTCCGATCTTACGAGCAGTACTTC. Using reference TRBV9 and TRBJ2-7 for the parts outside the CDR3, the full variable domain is DSGVTQTPKHLITATGQRVTLRCSPRSGDLSVYWYQQSLDQGLQFLIQYYNGEERAKGNILERFSAQQFPDLHSELNLSSLELGDSALYFCASSPRTGLLRSYEQYFGPGTRLTVT.